Listed here are 7 T cell receptor beta chains from one sample, sequenced in a study of beta chain features in type 1 diabetes listed by TCRdb under 2018. Libraries were prepared through the immunoSEQ multiplex PCR assay. The entire isolated RNA was reverse transcribed using the High Capacity cDNA Reverse Transcription Kit, and thus expressed TCRB transcripts were sequenced. The clones in this table, taken by TCRdb from immuneACCESS, are in-frame only. Not every clone is retained; where verified, under half of the shortfall comes from an unresolved V gene, and the cause of the rest is unknown. Here the sample has approximately 380,000 clones; approximately 16% occur a single time. The top ten hold roughly 0.017% of the sample. Material for sequencing was naive CD4+ T cells from blood. This sample's cell subset or site label indicates: true naive CD4+ T cells. Receptors were obtained from a woman between 18 and 29 years old in good health.

The chain recombines TRBV9 with TRBJ2-3; tentative D call: TRBD1 (6 bases). The V gene's germline CDR1 is SGDLS and CDR2 YYNGEE. The CDR3 has 16 residues. V lost 0 bases, J lost 1 base, and 12 bases lay in between. CDR3 nucleotide sequence: TGTGCCAGCAGCGTAGCCCTGGGGGCTGGCACAGATACGCAGTATTTT. Translation: CASSVALGAGTDTQYF.

This clone has a handful of counts. The chain links TRBV9 to TRBJ2-5; 11 bases line up with TRBD1. Per the germline V gene, CDR1 is SGDLS and CDR2 is YYNGEE. V shed 3 bases, J shed 5 bases, and the junction held 6 bases outside the gene matches. There are 15 residues in the CDR3. This CDR3 is CASSAGTGGLETQYF. The CDR3, as DNA: TGTGCCAGCAGCGCGGGGACAGGGGGTCTTGAGACCCAGTACTTC. Combining the CDR3 with reference TRBV9 and TRBJ2-5 gives the whole variable domain DSGVTQTPKHLITATGQRVTLRCSPRSGDLSVYWYQQSLDQGLQFLIQYYNGEERAKGNILERFSAQQFPDLHSELNLSSLELGDSALYFCASSAGTGGLETQYFGPGTRLLVL.

This clone was recorded a few times. V and J are TRBV5-1 and TRBJ2-7; D gene ambiguous. The CDR3 totals 13 residues. Per the germline V gene, CDR1 is SGHRS and CDR2 is YFSETQ. V lost 1 base and J 5 bases, leaving 10 bases between the germline ends. The CDR3 reads CASSLSEADEQYF. CDR3 DNA: TGCGCCAGCAGCTTGTCAGAGGCAGACGAGCAGTACTTC.

This clone was seen a handful of times. The rearrangement joins TRBV4-1 to TRBJ2-3; D perhaps matches TRBD2 (5 bases). This CDR3 comprises 14 residues. The V end lost 1 base, the J end lost 5 bases, and 10 bases lay between the germline ends. CDR1 and CDR2 (germline): MGHRA, YSYEKL. CDR3: CASSQGTWGDTQYF. CDR3 bases: TGCGCCAGCAGCCAAGGGACTTGGGGAGATACGCAGTATTTT.

A few counts support this clone. J is TRBJ1-2 and V is TRBV30; weak D call: TRBD1 (5 bases). Germline lookup yields CDR1 GTSNPN and CDR2 SVGIG (reference sequence). The germline V and J ends were trimmed by 2 bases and 4 bases, with 11 bases remaining between them. The CDR3 is 13 amino acids. CDR3 in DNA: TGTGCCTGGAGTCCTGAGACAGCCTATGGCTACACCTTC. Translating gives CAWSPETAYGYTF.

This clone was picked up a small number of times. The chain is built from TRBV29-1 and TRBJ2-1; D is unresolved. Per germline, CDR1 SQVTM and CDR2 ANQGSEA. The V and J ends lost 4 bases and 6 bases respectively, with 10 bases between them. The CDR3 is 12 residues long. CDR3 coding DNA: TGCAGCGTTGTCTTGGCAGTCAATGAGCAGTTCTTC. Translating gives CSVVLAVNEQFF.

The V and J genes are TRBV5-4 and TRBJ2-1; D unclear. CDR1 and CDR2 (germline): SGHNT, YYREEE (reference sequence). With 1 base removed from V and 6 bases from J, the gap between germline ends came to 14 bases. This CDR3 contains 15 residues. The CDR3 coding sequence is TGTGCCAGCAGCTTGTGGTCCATTCAAGCCAATGAGCAGTTCTTC. It specifies CASSLWSIQANEQFF.